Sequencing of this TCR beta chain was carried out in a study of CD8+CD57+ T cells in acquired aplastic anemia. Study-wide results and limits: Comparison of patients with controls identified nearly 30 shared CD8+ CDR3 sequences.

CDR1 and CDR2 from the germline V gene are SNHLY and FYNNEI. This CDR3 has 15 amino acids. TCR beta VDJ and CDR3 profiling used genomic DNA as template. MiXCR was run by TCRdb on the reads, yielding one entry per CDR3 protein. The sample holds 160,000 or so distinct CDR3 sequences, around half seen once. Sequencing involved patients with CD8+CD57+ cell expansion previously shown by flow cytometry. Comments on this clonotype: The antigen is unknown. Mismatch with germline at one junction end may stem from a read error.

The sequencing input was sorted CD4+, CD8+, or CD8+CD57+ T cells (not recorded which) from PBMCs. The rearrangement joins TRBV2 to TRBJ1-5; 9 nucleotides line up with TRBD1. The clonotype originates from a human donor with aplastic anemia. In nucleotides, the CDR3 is TGTGCCAGCAGTGACCAGGACAGGGGAGGGCAGCCCCGGCATTTT. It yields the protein CASSDQDRGGQPRHF. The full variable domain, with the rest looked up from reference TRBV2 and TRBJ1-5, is EPEVTQTPSHQVTQMGQEVILRCVPISNHLYFYWYRQILGQKVEFLVSFYNNEISEKSEIFDDQFSVERPDGSNFTLKIRSTKLEDSAMYFCASSDQDRGGQPRHFGDGTRLSIL.